This T cell receptor (beta chain) was captured by sequencing in a study of cytomegalovirus exposure and HLA in healthy donors. Points from the study as a whole: Generally TCR sequences proved uncommon, though certain public TCRs appeared in numerous donors.

Participants comprised healthy donors of bone marrow. Turning to this clone: Antigen: not known.

The study ran its PCR with 60 Vbeta and 13 Jbeta primers. The table came from immunoSEQ multiplex PCR; TCRdb's copy has only in-frame clones and leaves some out. This table has 85,000 to 100,000 clones, approximately 84% appearing once. The CDR3 runs to 17 residues. Unmatched junction bases numbered 4, after V lost 0 bases and J lost 8 bases. Germline V gene sequence: CDR1 SGHTA, CDR2 FQGNSA. Sequenced input: PBMCs. The chain couples TRBV7-2 to TRBJ2-1; 16 nucleotides agree with TRBD2. The sequence derives from a woman aged 18-35 years in good health and CMV-seropositive. CDR3 in amino acids: CASSLAGLAGGLHEQFF. CDR3 nucleotide sequence: TGTGCCAGCAGCTTAGCGGGACTAGCGGGGGGGCTTCATGAGCAGTTCTTC.